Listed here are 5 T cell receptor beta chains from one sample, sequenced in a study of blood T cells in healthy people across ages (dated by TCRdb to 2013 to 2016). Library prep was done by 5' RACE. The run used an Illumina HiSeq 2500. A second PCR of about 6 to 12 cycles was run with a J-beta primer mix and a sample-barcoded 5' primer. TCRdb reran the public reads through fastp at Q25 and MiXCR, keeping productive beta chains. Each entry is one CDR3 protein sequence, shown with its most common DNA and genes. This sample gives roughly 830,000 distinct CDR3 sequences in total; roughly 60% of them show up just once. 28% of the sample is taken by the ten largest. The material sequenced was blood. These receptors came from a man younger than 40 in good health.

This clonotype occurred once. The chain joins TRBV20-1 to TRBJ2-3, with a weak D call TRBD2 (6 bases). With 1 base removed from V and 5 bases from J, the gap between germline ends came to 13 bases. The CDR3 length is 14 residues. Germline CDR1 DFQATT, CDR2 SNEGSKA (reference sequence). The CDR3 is CSARVRGSKDTQYF. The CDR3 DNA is TGCAGTGCTAGAGTACGGGGGTCAAAAGATACGCAGTATTTT.

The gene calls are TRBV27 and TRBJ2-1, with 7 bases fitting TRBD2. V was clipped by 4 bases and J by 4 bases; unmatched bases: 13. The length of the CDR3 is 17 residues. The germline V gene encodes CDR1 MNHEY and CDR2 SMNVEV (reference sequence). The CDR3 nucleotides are TGTGCCAGCAGTTCTCCTTCTGGTCTAGCGGTATACAATGAGCAGTTCTTC. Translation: CASSSPSGLAVYNEQFF.

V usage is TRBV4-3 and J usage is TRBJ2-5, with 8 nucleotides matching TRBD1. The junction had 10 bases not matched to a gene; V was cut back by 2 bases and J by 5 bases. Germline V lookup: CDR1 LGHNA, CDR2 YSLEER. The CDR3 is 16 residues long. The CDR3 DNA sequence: TGCGCCAGCAGCCAACTCCAATCACAGGGGGTGGAGACCCAGTACTTC. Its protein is CASSQLQSQGVETQYF.

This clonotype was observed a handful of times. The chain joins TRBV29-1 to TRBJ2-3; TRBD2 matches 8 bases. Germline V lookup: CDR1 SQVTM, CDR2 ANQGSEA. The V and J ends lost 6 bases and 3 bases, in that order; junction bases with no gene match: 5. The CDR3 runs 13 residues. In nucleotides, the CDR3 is TGCAGCGTCTCGCGGGGGGAAACAGATACGCAGTATTTT. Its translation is CSVSRGETDTQYF.

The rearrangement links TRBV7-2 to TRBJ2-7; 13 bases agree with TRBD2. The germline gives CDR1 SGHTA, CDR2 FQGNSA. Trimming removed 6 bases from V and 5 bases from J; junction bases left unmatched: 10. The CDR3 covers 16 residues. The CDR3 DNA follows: TGTGCCAGCAGATTACTAGCGGGGGGGCTAGGGGACGAGCAGTACTTC. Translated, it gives CASRLLAGGLGDEQYF.